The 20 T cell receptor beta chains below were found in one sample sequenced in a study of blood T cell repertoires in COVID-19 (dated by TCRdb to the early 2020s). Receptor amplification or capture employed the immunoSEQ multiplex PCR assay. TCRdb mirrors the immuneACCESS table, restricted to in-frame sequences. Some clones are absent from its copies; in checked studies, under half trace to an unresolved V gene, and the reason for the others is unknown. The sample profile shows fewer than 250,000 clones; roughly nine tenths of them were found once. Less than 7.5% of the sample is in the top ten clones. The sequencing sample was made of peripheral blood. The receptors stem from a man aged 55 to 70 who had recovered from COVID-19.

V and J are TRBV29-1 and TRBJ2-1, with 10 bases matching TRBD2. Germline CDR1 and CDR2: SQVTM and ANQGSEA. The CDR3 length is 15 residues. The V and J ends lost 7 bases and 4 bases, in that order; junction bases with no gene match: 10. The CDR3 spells CSGEGGTSEYNEQFF. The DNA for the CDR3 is TGCAGCGGCGAAGGAGGGACTAGCGAATACAATGAGCAGTTCTTC.

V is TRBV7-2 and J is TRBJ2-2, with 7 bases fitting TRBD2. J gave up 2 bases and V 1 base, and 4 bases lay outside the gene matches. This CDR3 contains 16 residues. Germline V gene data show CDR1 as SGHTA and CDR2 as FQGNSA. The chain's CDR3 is CASSLEAGLNTGELFF. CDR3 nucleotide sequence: TGTGCCAGCAGCTTAGAAGCGGGACTAAACACCGGGGAGCTGTTTTTT.

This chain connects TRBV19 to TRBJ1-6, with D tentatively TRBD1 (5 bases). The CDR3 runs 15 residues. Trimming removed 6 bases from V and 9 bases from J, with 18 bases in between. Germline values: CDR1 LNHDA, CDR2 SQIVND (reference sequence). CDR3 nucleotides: TGTGCCAGTAGACAACAGGTCGCCGGGGGTTCACCCCTCCACTTT. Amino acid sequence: CASRQQVAGGSPLHF.

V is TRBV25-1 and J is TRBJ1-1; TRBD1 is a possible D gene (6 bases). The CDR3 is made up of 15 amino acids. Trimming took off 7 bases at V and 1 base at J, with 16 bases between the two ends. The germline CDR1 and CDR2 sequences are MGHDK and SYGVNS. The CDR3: CASKLSIGGNTEAFF. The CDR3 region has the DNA TGTGCCAGCAAATTGTCTATAGGGGGGAACACTGAAGCTTTCTTT. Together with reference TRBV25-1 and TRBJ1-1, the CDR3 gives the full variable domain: EADIYQTPRYLVIGTGKKITLECSQTMGHDKMYWYQQDPGMELHLIHYSYGVNSTEKGDLSSESTVSRIRTEHFPLTLESARPSHTSQYLCASKLSIGGNTEAFFGQGTRLTVV.

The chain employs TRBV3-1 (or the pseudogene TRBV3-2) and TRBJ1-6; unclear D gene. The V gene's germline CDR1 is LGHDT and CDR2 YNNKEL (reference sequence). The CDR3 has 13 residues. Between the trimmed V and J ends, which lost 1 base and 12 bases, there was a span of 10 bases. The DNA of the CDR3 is TGTGCCAGCAGCCAAGTTGGAGGCCAACCCCTCCACTTT. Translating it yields CASSQVGGQPLHF.

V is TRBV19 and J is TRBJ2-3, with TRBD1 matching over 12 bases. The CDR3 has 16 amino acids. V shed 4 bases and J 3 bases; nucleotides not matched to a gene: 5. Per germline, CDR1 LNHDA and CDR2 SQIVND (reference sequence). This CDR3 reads CASSTGTGGETDTQYF. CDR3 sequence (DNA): TGTGCCAGTAGTACCGGGACAGGGGGCGAAACAGATACGCAGTATTTT.

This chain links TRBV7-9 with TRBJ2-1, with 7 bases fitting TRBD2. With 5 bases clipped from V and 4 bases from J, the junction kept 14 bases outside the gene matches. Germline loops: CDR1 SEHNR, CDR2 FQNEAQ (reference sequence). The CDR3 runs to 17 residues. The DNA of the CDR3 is TGTGCCAGCAGCCCCCCGGGGATTAGCGGGCTGTACAATGAGCAGTTCTTC. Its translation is CASSPPGISGLYNEQFF.

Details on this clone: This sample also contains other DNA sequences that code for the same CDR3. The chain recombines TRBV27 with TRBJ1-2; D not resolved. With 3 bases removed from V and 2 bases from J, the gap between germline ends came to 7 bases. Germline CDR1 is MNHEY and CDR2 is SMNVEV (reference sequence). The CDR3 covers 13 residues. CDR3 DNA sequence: TGTGCCAGCAGTTTCCGCGGAAACTATGGCTACACCTTC. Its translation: CASSFRGNYGYTF.

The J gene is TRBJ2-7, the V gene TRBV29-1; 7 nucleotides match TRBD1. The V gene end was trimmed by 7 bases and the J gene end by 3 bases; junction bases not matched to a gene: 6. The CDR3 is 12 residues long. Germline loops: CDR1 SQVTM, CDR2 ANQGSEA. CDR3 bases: TGCAGCGGGGGACAGAAAAACTACGAGCAGTACTTC. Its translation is CSGGQKNYEQYF.

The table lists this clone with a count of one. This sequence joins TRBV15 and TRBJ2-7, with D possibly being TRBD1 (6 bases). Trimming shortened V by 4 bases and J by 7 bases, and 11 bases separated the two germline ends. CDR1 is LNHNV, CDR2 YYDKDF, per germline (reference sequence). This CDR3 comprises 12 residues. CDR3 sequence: CATSTMGTEQYF. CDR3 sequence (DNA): TGTGCCACCAGCACCATGGGGACAGAGCAGTACTTC.

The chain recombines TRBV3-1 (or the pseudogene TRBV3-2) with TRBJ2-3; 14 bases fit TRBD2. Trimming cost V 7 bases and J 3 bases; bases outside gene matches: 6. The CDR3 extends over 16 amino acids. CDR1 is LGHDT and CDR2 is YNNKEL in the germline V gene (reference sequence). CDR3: CASTRLAGGPTDTQYF. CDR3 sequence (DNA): TGTGCCAGCACCAGACTAGCGGGAGGGCCTACAGATACGCAGTATTTT.

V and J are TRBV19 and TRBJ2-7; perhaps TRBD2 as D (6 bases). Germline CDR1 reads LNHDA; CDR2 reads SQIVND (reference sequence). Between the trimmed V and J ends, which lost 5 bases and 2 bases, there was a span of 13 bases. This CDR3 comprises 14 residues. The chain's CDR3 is CASSPYGTPYEQYF. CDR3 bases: TGTGCCAGTAGTCCGTACGGGACTCCCTACGAGCAGTACTTC.

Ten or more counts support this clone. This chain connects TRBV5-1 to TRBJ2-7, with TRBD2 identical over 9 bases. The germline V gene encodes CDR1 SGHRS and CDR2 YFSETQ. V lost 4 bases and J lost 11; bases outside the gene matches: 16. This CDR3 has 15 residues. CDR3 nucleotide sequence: TGCGCCAGCAGCCAAGAGGGGACTAGCACGTCTGTGGAGTACTTC. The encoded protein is CASSQEGTSTSVEYF.

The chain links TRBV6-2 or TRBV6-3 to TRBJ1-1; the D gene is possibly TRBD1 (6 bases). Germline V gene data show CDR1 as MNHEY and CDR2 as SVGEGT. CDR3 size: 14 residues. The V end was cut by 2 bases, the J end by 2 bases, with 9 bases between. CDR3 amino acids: CASSYEDRNTEAFF. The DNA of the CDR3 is TGTGCCAGCAGTTACGAGGACAGAAACACTGAAGCTTTCTTT.

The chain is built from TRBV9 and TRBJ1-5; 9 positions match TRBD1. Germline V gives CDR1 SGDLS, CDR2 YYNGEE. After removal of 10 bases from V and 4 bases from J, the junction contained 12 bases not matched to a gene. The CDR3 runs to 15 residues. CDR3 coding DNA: TGTGCCGGCGACAGGGGGATGGTTTTGAATCAGCCCCAGCATTTT. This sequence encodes CAGDRGMVLNQPQHF. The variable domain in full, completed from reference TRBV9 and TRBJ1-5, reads DSGVTQTPKHLITATGQRVTLRCSPRSGDLSVYWYQQSLDQGLQFLIQYYNGEERAKGNILERFSAQQFPDLHSELNLSSLELGDSALYFCAGDRGMVLNQPQHFGDGTRLSIL.

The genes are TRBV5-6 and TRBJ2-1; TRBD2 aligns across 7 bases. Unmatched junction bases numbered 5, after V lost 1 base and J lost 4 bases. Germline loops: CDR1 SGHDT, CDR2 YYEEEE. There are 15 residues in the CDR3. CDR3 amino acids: CASSLLPSGYNEQFF. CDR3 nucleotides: TGTGCCAGCAGCTTGCTCCCTAGCGGTTACAATGAGCAGTTCTTC.

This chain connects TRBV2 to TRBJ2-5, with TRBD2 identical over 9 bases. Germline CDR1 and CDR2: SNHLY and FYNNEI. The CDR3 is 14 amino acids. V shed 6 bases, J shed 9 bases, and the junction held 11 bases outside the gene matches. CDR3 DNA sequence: TGTGCCAGCAGGCCTAGCGGGGCGAAACGGGCCCAGTACTTC. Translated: CASRPSGAKRAQYF.

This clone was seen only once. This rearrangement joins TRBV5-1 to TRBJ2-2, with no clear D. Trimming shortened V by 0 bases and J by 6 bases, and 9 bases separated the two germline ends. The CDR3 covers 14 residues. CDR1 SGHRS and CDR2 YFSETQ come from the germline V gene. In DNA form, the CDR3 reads TGCGCCAGCAGCTTGGCAGGCCAAGCCGGGGAGCTGTTTTTT. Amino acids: CASSLAGQAGELFF.

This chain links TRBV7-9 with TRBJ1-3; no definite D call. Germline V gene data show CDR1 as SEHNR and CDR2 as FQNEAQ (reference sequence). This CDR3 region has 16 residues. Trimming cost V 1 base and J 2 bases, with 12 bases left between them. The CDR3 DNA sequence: TGTGCCAGCAGCTTAGGCCTTTGGGCTGCTGGAAACACCATATATTTT. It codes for CASSLGLWAAGNTIYF.

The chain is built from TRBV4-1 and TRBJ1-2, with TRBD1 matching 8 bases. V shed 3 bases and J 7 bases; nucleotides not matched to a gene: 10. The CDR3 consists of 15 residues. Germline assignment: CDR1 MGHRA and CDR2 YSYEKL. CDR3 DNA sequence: TGCGCCAGCAGCCACCCGGACAGGGTCGGCTTTGGCTACACCTTC. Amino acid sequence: CASSHPDRVGFGYTF.